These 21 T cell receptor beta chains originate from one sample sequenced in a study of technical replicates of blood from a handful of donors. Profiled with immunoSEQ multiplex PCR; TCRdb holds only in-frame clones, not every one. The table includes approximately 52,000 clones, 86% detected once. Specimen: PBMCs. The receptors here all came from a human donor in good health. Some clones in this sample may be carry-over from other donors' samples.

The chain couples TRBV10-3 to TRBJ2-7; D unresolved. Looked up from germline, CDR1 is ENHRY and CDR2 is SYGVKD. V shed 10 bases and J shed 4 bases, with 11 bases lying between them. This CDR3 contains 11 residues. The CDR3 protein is CATSSEYEQYF. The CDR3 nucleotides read TGTGCCACTTCATCGGAGTACGAGCAGTACTTC.

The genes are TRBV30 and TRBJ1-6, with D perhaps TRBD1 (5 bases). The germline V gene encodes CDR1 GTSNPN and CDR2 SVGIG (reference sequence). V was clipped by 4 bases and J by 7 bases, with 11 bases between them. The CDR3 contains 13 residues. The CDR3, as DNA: TGTGCCTGGACTAAGGGGTGGAATTCACCCCTCCACTTT. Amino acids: CAWTKGWNSPLHF. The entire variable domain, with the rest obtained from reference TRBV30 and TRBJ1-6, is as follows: SQTIHQWPATLVQPVGSPLSLECTVEGTSNPNLYWYRQAAGRGLQLLFYSVGIGQISSEVPQNLSASRPQDRQFILSSKKLLLSDSGFYLCAWTKGWNSPLHFGNGTRLTVT.

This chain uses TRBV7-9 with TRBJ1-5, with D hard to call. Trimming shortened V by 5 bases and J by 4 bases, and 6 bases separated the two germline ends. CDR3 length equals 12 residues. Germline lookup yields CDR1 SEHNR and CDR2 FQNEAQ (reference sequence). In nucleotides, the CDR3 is TGTGCCAGCAGCCAACTTAATCAGCCCCAGCATTTT. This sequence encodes CASSQLNQPQHF.

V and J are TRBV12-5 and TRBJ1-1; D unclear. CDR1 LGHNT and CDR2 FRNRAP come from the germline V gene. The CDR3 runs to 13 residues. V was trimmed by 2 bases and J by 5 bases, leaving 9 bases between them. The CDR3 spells CASGLRSGTEAFF. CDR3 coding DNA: TGTGCTAGTGGTTTGCGGTCGGGAACTGAAGCTTTCTTT. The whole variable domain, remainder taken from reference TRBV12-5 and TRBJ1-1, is DARVTQTPRHKVTEMGQEVTMRCQPILGHNTVFWYRQTMMQGLELLAYFRNRAPLDDSGMPKDRFSAEMPDATLATLKIQPSEPRDSAVYFCASGLRSGTEAFFGQGTRLTVV.

Here the CDR3 reads CASSPPQMQETQYF. CDR3 nucleotide sequence: TGTGCCAGCTCACCACCCCAAATGCAAGAGACCCAGTACTTC. V gene TRBV18 combines with J gene TRBJ2-5; D ambiguous. Per the germline V gene, CDR1 is KGHSH and CDR2 is LQKENI. This CDR3 spans 14 amino acids. Trimming took off 0 bases at V and 2 bases at J, with 7 bases between the two ends.

As DNA, the CDR3 is TGTGCCAGCAGCTCCGGACTAGCGGGGGGCGGCGATACGCAGTATTTT. Translating it yields CASSSGLAGGGDTQYF. The rearrangement links TRBV7-9 to TRBJ2-3; 14 nucleotides align to TRBD2. CDR1 and CDR2 (germline): SEHNR, FQNEAQ (reference sequence). This CDR3 spans 16 amino acids. With V trimmed by 4 bases and J by 6 bases, 6 bases remained unmatched.

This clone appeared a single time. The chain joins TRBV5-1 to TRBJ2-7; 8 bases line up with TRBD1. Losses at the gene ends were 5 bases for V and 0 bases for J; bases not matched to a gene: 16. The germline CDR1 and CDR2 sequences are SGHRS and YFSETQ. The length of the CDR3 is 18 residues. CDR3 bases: TGCGCCAGCAGGTCCCGTCCAGGGGGCACAATCATCTCCTACGAGCAGTACTTC. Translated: CASRSRPGGTIISYEQYF.

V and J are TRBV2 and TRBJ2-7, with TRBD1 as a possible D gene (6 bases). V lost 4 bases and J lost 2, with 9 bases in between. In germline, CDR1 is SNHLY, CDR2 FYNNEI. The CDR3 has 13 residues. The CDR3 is CASSGRGAYEQYF. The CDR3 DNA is TGTGCCAGCAGTGGCAGGGGCGCCTACGAGCAGTACTTC.

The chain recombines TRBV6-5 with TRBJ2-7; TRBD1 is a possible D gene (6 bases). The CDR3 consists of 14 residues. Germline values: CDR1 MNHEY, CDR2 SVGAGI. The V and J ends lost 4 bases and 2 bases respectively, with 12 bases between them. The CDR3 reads CASSFDAGAYEQYF. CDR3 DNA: TGTGCCAGCAGTTTCGATGCAGGGGCCTACGAGCAGTACTTC.

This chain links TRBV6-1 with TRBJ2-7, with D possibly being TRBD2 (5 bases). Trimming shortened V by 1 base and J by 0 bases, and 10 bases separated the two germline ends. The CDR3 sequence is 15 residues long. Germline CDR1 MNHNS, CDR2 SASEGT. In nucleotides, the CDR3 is TGTGCCAGCAGTGAAGAGGAGGTCACCTCCTACGAGCAGTACTTC. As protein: CASSEEEVTSYEQYF.

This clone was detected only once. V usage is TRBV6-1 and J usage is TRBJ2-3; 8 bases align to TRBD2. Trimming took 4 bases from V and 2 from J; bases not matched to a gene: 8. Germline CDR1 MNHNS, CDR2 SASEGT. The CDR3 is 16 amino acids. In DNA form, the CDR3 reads TGTGCCAGCAGTGGCGGGGGGCACTCCACCACAGATACGCAGTATTTT. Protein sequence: CASSGGGHSTTDTQYF.

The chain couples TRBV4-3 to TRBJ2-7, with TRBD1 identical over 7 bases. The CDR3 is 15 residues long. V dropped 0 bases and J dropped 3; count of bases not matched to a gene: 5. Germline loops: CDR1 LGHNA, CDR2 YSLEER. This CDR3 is CASSQDYAGGYEQYF. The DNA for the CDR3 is TGCGCCAGCAGCCAAGATTACGCAGGGGGCTACGAGCAGTACTTC.

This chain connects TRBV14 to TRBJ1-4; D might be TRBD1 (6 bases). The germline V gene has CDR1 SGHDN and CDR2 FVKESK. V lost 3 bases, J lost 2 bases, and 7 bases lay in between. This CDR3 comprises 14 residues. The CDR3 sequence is CASSHQGTNEKLFF. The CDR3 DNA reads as TGTGCCAGCAGCCATCAGGGGACTAATGAAAAACTGTTTTTT.

In DNA form, the CDR3 reads TGTGCCAGCAGCAGCGACAGGGGCTCTGGAAACACCATATATTTT. This gives the protein CASSSDRGSGNTIYF. V and J are TRBV21-1 and TRBJ1-3; TRBD1, as called in the table, went unchecked against the DNA. TRBV21-1 is deemed a pseudogene. The CDR3 length is 15 residues.

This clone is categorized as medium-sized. DNA for the CDR3: TGTGCCAGCAGCTTAGTTAGCGGGGGGCATTTTCTTGCGGATACGCAGTATTTT. Translating gives CASSLVSGGHFLADTQYF. J is TRBJ2-3 and V is TRBV7-2; TRBD2 aligns across 10 bases. CDR1 is SGHTA, CDR2 FQGNSA, per germline. This CDR3 contains 18 residues. The V and J ends lost 1 base and 6 bases, in that order; junction bases with no gene match: 13.

This CDR3 reads CASSPTGSHNEQFF. CDR3 DNA sequence: TGCGCCAGCAGCCCGACAGGGTCCCACAATGAGCAGTTCTTC. The chain joins TRBV5-1 to TRBJ2-1, with 7 bases lining up with TRBD1. There are 14 residues in the CDR3. Trimming removed 4 bases from V and 5 bases from J; junction bases left unmatched: 6. CDR1 SGHRS and CDR2 YFSETQ come from the germline V gene.

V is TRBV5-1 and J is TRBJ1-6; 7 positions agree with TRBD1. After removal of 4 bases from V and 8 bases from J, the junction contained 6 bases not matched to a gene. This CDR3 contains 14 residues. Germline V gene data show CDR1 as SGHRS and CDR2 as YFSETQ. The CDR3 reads CASSPAGGYSPLHF. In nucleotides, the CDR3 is TGCGCCAGCAGCCCCGCAGGGGGGTATTCACCCCTCCACTTT.

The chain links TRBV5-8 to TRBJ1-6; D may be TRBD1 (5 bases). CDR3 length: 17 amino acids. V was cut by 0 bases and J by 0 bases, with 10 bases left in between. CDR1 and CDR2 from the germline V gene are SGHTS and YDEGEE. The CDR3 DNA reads TGTGCCAGCAGCTTGGCGCAGGGCAGCTCCTATAATTCACCCCTCCACTTT. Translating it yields CASSLAQGSSYNSPLHF.

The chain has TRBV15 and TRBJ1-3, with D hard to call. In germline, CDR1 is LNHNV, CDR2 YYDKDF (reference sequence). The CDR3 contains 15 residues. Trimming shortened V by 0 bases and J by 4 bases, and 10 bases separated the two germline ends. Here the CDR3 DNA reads TGTGCCACCAGCAGAGATAGCGGGGAAGGAAACACCATATATTTT. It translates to CATSRDSGEGNTIYF.

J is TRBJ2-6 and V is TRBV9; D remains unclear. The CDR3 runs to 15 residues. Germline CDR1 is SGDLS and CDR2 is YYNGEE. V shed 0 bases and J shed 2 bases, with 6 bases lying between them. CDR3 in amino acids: CASSVGSAGANVLTF. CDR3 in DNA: TGTGCCAGCAGCGTAGGTTCTGCTGGGGCCAACGTCCTGACTTTC.

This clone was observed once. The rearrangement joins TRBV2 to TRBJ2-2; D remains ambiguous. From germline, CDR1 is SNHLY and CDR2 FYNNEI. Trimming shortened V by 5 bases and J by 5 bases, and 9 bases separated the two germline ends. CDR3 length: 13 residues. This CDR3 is CASSFVRTGELFF. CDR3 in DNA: TGTGCCAGCAGTTTCGTCCGGACCGGGGAGCTGTTTTTT.